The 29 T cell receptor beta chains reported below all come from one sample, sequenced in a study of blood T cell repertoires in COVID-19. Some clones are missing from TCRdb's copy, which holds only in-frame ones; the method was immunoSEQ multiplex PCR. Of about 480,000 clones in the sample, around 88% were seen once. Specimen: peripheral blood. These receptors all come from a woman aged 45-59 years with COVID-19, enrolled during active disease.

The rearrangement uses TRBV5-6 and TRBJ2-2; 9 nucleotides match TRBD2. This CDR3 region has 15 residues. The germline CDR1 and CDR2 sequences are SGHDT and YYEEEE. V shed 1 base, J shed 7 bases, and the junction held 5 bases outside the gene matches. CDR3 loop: CASSLPSGVHGELFF. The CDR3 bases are TGTGCCAGCAGCTTGCCTAGCGGGGTACACGGGGAGCTGTTTTTT.

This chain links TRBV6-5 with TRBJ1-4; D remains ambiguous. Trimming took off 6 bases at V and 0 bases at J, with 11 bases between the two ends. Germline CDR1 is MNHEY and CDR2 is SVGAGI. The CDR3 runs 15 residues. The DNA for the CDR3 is TGTGCCAGCAGCCTGGGCCTTGCAACTAATGAAAAACTGTTTTTT. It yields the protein CASSLGLATNEKLFF.

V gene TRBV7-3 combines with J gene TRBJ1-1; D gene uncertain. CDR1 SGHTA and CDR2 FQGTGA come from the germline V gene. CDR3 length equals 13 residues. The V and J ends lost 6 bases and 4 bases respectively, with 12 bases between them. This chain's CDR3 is CASSYGGSTEAFF. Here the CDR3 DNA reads TGTGCCAGCAGTTATGGAGGGTCCACTGAAGCTTTCTTT.

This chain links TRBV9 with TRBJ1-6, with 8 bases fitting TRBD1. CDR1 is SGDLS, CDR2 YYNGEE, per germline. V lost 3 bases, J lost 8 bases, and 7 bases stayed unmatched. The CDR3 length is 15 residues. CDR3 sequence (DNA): TGTGCCAGCAGCGCAAGGACAGGGCCCGATTCACCCCTCCACTTT. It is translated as CASSARTGPDSPLHF. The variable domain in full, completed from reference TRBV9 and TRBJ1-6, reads DSGVTQTPKHLITATGQRVTLRCSPRSGDLSVYWYQQSLDQGLQFLIQYYNGEERAKGNILERFSAQQFPDLHSELNLSSLELGDSALYFCASSARTGPDSPLHFGNGTRLTVT.

The chain's CDR3 is CASSYSGVQPQHF. DNA of the CDR3: TGTGCCAGCAGTTACTCGGGAGTCCAGCCCCAGCATTTT. The chain employs TRBV6-5 and TRBJ1-5; D not resolved. V lost 0 bases to trimming and J lost 7 bases, with 7 bases between them. The CDR3 is 13 residues long. Germline CDR1 reads MNHEY; CDR2 reads SVGAGI.

The CDR3 DNA reads as TGTGCCAGCAGCCCCAGACAGGGGCGCAACGAGCAGTACTTC. Its translation: CASSPRQGRNEQYF. V gene TRBV7-9 combines with J gene TRBJ2-7; 8 nucleotides line up with TRBD1. Germline CDR1 and CDR2: SEHNR and FQNEAQ (reference sequence). The length of the CDR3 is 14 residues. Losses at the gene ends were 5 bases for V and 5 bases for J; bases not matched to a gene: 8.

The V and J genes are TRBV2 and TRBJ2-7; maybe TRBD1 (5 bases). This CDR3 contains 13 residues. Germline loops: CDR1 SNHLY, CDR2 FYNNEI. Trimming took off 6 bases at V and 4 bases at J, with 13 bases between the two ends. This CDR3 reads CASRQGTRYEQYF. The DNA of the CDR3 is TGTGCCAGCAGGCAGGGTACCCGTTACGAGCAGTACTTC.

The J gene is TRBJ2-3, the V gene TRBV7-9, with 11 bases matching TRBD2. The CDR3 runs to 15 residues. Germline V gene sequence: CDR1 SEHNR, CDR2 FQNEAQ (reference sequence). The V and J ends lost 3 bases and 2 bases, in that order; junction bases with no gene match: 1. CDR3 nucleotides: TGTGCCAGCAGCTTTAGCGGGGGGGTCACAGATACGCAGTATTTT. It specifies CASSFSGGVTDTQYF.

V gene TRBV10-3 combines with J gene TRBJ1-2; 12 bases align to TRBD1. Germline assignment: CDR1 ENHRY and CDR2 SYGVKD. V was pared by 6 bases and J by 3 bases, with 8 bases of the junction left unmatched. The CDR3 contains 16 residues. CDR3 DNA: TGTGCCATCAGCCGGGACAGGGGGCGGTCGGACTATGGCTACACCTTC. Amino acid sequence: CAISRDRGRSDYGYTF.

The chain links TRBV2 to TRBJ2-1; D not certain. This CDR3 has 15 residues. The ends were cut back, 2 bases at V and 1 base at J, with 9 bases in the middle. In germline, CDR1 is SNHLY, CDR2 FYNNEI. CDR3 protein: CASSESPVSYNEQFF. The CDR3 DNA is TGTGCCAGCAGTGAATCCCCGGTATCCTACAATGAGCAGTTCTTC.

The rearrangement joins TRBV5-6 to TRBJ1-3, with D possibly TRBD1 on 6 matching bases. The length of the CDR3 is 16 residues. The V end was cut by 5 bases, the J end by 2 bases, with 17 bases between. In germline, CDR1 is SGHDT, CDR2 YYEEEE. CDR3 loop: CASSLGGVGAGNTIYF. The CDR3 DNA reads TGTGCCAGCAGTCTAGGGGGAGTAGGAGCTGGAAACACCATATATTTT.

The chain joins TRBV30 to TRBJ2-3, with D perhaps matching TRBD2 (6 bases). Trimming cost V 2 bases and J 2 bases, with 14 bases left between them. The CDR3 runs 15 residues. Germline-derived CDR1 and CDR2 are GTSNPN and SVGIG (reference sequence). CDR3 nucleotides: TGTGCCTGGAGTACCTCGGGACTCCCCACAGATACGCAGTATTTT. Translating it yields CAWSTSGLPTDTQYF.

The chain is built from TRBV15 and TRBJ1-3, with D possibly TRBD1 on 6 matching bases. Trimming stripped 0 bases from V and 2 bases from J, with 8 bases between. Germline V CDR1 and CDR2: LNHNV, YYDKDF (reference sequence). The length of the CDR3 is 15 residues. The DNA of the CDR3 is TGTGCCACCAGCAGAGATAAGGGGGCTGGAAACACCATATATTTT. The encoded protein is CATSRDKGAGNTIYF.

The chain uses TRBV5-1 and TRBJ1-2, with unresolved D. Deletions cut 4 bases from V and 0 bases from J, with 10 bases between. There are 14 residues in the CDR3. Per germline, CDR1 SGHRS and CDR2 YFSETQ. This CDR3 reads CASSPVPANYGYTF. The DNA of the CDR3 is TGCGCCAGCAGCCCAGTCCCCGCTAACTATGGCTACACCTTC.

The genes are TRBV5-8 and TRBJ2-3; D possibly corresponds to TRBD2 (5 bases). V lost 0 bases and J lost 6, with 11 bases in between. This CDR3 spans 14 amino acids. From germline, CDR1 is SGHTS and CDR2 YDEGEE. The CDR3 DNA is TGTGCCAGCAGCTTGGGGACTTTAGGGGATACGCAGTATTTT. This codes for CASSLGTLGDTQYF.

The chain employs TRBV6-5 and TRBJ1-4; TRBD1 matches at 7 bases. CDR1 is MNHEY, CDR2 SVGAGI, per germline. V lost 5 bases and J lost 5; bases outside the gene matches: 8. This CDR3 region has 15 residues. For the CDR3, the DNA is TGTGCCAGCAGTACTACCGGGACAGAAAATGAAAAACTGTTTTTT. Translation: CASSTTGTENEKLFF.

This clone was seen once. The CDR3 nucleotides read TGTGCCAGCATCGGGACAGCACAGCCCCAGCATTTT. Its protein product is CASIGTAQPQHF. The V gene is TRBV6-6, the J gene TRBJ1-5; 7 bases are a match to TRBD1. Germline trimming cut 7 bases from V and 7 bases from J; bases unmatched to any gene: 4. This CDR3 has 12 residues. Germline V gene sequence: CDR1 MNHNY, CDR2 SVGAGI (reference sequence).

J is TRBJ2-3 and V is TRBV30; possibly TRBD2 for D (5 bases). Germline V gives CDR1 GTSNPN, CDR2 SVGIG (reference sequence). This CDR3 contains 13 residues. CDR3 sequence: CGALASSTDTQYF. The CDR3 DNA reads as TGTGGCGCTCTAGCCTCTAGCACAGATACGCAGTATTTT.

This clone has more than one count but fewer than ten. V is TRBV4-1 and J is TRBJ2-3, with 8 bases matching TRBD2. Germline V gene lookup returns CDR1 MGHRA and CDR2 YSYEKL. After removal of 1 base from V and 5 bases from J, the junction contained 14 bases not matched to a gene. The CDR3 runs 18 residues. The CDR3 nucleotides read TGCGCCAGCAGCCAAGTGCCGGGAGACGGGGGGGTTGGAGATACGCAGTATTTT. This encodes CASSQVPGDGGVGDTQYF.

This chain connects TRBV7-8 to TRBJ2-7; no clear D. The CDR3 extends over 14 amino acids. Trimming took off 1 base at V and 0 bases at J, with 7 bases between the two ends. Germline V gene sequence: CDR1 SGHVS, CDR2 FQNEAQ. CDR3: CASSLERSSYEQYF. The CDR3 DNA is TGTGCCAGCAGCTTAGAAAGGAGCTCCTACGAGCAGTACTTC.

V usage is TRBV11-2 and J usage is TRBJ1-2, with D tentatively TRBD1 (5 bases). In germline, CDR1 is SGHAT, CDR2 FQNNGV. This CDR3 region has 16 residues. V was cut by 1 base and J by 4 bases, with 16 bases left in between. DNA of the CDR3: TGTGCCAGCAGCTTAGGGGTGACAGTTACTGGCTATGGCTACACCTTC. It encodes CASSLGVTVTGYGYTF. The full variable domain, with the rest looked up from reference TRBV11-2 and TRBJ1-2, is EAGVAQSPRYKIIEKRQSVAFWCNPISGHATLYWYQQILGQGPKLLIQFQNNGVVDDSQLPKDRFSAERLKGVDSTLKIQPAKLEDSAVYLCASSLGVTVTGYGYTFGSGTRLTVV.

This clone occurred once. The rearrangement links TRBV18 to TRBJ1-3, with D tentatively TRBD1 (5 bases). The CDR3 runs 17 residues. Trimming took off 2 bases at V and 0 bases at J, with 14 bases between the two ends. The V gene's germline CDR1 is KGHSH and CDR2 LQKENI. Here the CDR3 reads CASSPSGSGNSGNTIYF. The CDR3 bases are TGTGCCAGCTCACCATCCGGATCAGGGAACTCTGGAAACACCATATATTTT.

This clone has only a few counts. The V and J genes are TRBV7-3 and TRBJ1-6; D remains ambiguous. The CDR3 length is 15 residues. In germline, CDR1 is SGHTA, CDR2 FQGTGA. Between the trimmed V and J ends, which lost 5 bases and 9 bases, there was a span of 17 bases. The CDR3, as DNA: TGTGCCAGCAGCGTGGGAGTACAGACGGGTTCACCCCTCCACTTT. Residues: CASSVGVQTGSPLHF.

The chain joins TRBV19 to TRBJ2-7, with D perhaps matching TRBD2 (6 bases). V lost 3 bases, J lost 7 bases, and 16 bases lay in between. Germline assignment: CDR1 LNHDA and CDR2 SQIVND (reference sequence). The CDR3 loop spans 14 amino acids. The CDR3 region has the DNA TGTGCCAGTAGTATCCGGGGCCTGGCGGGGGAGCAGTACTTC. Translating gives CASSIRGLAGEQYF.

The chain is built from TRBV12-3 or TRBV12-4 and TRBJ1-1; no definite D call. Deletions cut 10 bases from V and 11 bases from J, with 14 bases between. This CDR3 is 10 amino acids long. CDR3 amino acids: CANPRPGAFF. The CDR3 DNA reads TGTGCCAACCCTCGCCCGGGGGCTTTCTTT.

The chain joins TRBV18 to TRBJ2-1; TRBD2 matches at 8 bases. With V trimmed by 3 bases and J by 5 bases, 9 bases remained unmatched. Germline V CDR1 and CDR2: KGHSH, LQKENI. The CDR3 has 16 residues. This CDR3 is CASSPGSQRGNNEQFF. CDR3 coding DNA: TGTGCCAGCTCACCTGGGTCCCAGCGGGGGAACAATGAGCAGTTCTTC.

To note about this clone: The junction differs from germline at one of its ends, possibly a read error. CDR3 DNA: TGTGCCAGCAGCCTAGCGGGGGGTTACACCGGGGAGCTGTTTTTT. As protein: CASSLAGGYTGELFF. The chain links TRBV7-9 to TRBJ2-2; TRBD2 matches 11 bases. The length of the CDR3 is 15 residues. Germline values: CDR1 SEHNR, CDR2 FQNEAQ (reference sequence).

The CDR3 region has the DNA TGTGCCAGCAGCCCAGGGGGCGAGTGGGACACTGAAGCTTTCTTT. Its protein product is CASSPGGEWDTEAFF. The V and J genes are TRBV3-1 (or the pseudogene TRBV3-2) and TRBJ1-1, with TRBD1 identical over 8 bases. The J segment lost 3 bases and the V segment lost 4 bases, leaving 7 bases of the junction unmatched. The V gene's germline CDR1 is LGHDT and CDR2 YNNKEL (reference sequence). The CDR3 runs 15 residues.

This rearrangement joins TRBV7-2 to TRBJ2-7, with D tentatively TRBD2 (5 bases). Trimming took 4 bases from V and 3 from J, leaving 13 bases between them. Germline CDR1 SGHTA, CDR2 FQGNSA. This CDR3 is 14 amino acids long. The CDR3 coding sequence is TGTGCCAGCAGCTCCCGGACGGGGATCTACGAGCAGTACTTC. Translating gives CASSSRTGIYEQYF. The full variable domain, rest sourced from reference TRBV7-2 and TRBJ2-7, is GAGVSQSPSNKVTEKGKDVELRCDPISGHTALYWYRQSLGQGLEFLIYFQGNSAPDKSGLPSDRFSAERTGGSVSTLTIQRTQQEDSAVYLCASSSRTGIYEQYFGPGTRLTVT.